The next 26 T cell receptor beta chains were all read from a single sample in a study of response to subunit inactivated influenza vaccine. TCRdb processed the RT-PCR reads anew with MiXCR; each CDR3 protein has one entry. The sample shows about 170,000 distinct CDR3 sequences, about 10% of them seen only once. Sequenced here: CD8+ T cells sorted from PBMCs, sampled less than 30 months after vaccination. Receptors originate from a man in his fifties or sixties who received an inactivated influenza vaccine.

This clonotype has only a few counts. V and J are TRBV29-1 and TRBJ2-7; D call uncertain. CDR1 is SQVTM, CDR2 ANQGSEA, per germline. With 3 bases removed from V and 1 base from J, the gap between germline ends came to 10 bases. The length of the CDR3 is 13 residues. The CDR3 bases are TGCAGCGTTGAGGGTAGCAGTTCCTACGAGCAGTACTTC. Its protein product is CSVEGSSSYEQYF.

This clonotype occurred many times. The chain joins TRBV20-1 to TRBJ1-1; 10 bases agree with TRBD1. Germline CDR1 DFQATT, CDR2 SNEGSKA (reference sequence). Trimming cost V 6 bases and J 1 base; bases outside gene matches: 2. CDR3 length equals 13 residues. CDR3: CSATGGKNTEAFF. The CDR3, as DNA: TGCAGTGCGACAGGGGGCAAGAACACTGAAGCTTTCTTT.

This chain links TRBV12-3 or TRBV12-4 with TRBJ2-6; D might be TRBD1 (5 bases). This CDR3 contains 16 residues. V shed 3 bases and J shed 0 bases, with 9 bases lying between them. In nucleotides, the CDR3 is TGTGCCAGCAGTTTTCCGCAGGGCTCTGGGGCCAACGTCCTGACTTTC. This codes for CASSFPQGSGANVLTF.

The gene calls are TRBV7-9 and TRBJ1-1, with D uncertain. The CDR3 runs to 14 residues. V was clipped by 1 base and J by 3 bases, with 9 bases between them. The germline CDR1 and CDR2 sequences are SEHNR and FQNEAQ (reference sequence). The CDR3 spells CASSLVGQDTEAFF. The CDR3 DNA reads TGTGCCAGCAGCTTAGTCGGGCAGGACACTGAAGCTTTCTTT.

Only a few counts were recorded for this clonotype. The chain couples TRBV20-1 to TRBJ2-1; 10 bases map to TRBD2. This CDR3 contains 16 residues. With V trimmed by 1 base and J by 2 bases, 5 bases remained unmatched. Germline V lookup: CDR1 DFQATT, CDR2 SNEGSKA (reference sequence). This chain's CDR3 is CSARARSGRAYNEQFF. The CDR3 DNA reads TGCAGTGCTAGAGCGAGGAGCGGGAGGGCCTACAATGAGCAGTTCTTC.

This clonotype was observed a handful of times. The CDR3 sequence is CASSYAWGGSNEKLFF. DNA for the CDR3: TGTGCCAGCAGCTACGCCTGGGGGGGGAGTAATGAAAAACTGTTTTTT. The V call is TRBV6-5, the J call TRBJ1-4; D possibly corresponds to TRBD1 (5 bases). Germline assignment: CDR1 MNHEY and CDR2 SVGAGI. V lost 6 bases to trimming and J lost 4 bases, with 18 bases between them. This CDR3 is 16 amino acids long.

This clonotype occurred a few times. The chain links TRBV6-1 to TRBJ2-3; 9 bases line up with TRBD2. Germline V gene lookup returns CDR1 MNHNS and CDR2 SASEGT. The V and J ends lost 6 bases and 3 bases, in that order; junction bases with no gene match: 7. This CDR3 region has 15 residues. CDR3 protein: CASRPGLAGTDTQYF. The CDR3 region has the DNA TGTGCCAGCAGGCCGGGACTAGCAGGGACAGATACGCAGTATTTT.

This clonotype was picked up a small number of times. V gene TRBV6-2 or TRBV6-3 combines with J gene TRBJ2-3; 7 nucleotides agree with TRBD2. Unmatched junction bases numbered 6, after V lost 8 bases and J lost 4 bases. Per germline, CDR1 MNHEY and CDR2 SVGEGT. The CDR3 runs to 13 residues. The CDR3: CASLAGRADTQYF. As DNA, the CDR3 is TGTGCCAGCCTAGCAGGGAGGGCAGATACGCAGTATTTT.

This clonotype was seen a few times. The genes are TRBV20-1 and TRBJ2-3; TRBD2 aligns across 10 bases. CDR3 size: 15 residues. The V gene's germline CDR1 is DFQATT and CDR2 SNEGSKA (reference sequence). J was trimmed by 5 bases and V by 3 bases; bases with no gene match: 8. The CDR3 DNA sequence: TGCAGTGCTAGGTTTCTAGCGGGAGTGGAAGATACGCAGTATTTT. Translation: CSARFLAGVEDTQYF.

The chain couples TRBV3-1 to TRBJ2-2; D is undetermined. The germline V and J ends were trimmed by 1 base and 1 base, with 4 bases remaining between them. The CDR3 runs 14 residues. Germline CDR1 is LGHDT and CDR2 is YNNKEL (reference sequence). CDR3 in amino acids: CASSQVLNTGELFF. The CDR3, as DNA: TGTGCCAGCAGCCAAGTCCTGAACACCGGGGAGCTGTTTTTT.

This clonotype was seen only a few times. The chain uses TRBV4-1 and TRBJ2-2; no reliable D call. The CDR3 extends over 13 amino acids. Germline V gene sequence: CDR1 MGHRA, CDR2 YSYEKL. Deletions cut 2 bases from V and 2 bases from J, with 3 bases between. Here the CDR3 DNA reads TGCGCCAGCAGCCAATCTAACACCGGGGAGCTGTTTTTT. Its translation is CASSQSNTGELFF.

This clonotype has just a few counts. The genes are TRBV12-3 or TRBV12-4 and TRBJ2-7; unclear D gene. The ends were cut back, 2 bases at V and 5 bases at J, with 7 bases in the middle. This CDR3 contains 12 residues. The CDR3 loop is CASSLPQDEQYF. CDR3 DNA: TGTGCCAGCAGTTTACCCCAGGACGAGCAGTACTTC.

This clonotype was recorded a few times. CDR3 sequence: CSARDIQGSSYEQYF. In DNA form, the CDR3 reads TGCAGTGCTAGAGATATACAGGGTAGCTCCTACGAGCAGTACTTC. This rearrangement joins TRBV20-1 to TRBJ2-7, with D possibly TRBD1 on 6 matching bases. From germline, CDR1 is DFQATT and CDR2 SNEGSKA (reference sequence). The ends were cut back, 0 bases at V and 0 bases at J, with 12 bases in the middle. The length of the CDR3 is 15 residues.

The V call is TRBV20-1, the J call TRBJ1-1; perhaps TRBD1 as D (5 bases). Germline V gene sequence: CDR1 DFQATT, CDR2 SNEGSKA (reference sequence). Deletions cut 3 bases from V and 0 bases from J, with 14 bases between. This CDR3 has 15 amino acids. CDR3 amino acids: CSARERGALNTEAFF. The DNA of the CDR3 is TGCAGTGCTAGGGAGCGGGGCGCCTTGAACACTGAAGCTTTCTTT.

The sample holds a few counts of this clonotype. DNA of the CDR3: TGTGCCAGCAGCTTTGCTGGGGGCGGGGGGGCTGGCTCCTACAATGAGCAGTTCTTC. Translation: CASSFAGGGGAGSYNEQFF. V and J are TRBV7-2 and TRBJ2-1, with 9 bases identical to TRBD2. Germline trimming cut 3 bases from V and 0 bases from J; bases unmatched to any gene: 12. CDR3 length: 19 amino acids. From germline, CDR1 is SGHTA and CDR2 FQGNSA.

In its sample, this clonotype was seen a few times. The chain couples TRBV7-3 to TRBJ2-1, with 10 nucleotides matching TRBD2. CDR1 is SGHTA and CDR2 is FQGTGA in the germline V gene. V shed 1 base and J 2 bases; nucleotides not matched to a gene: 5. This CDR3 comprises 17 residues. This chain's CDR3 is CASSLKASGSPYNEQFF. The CDR3 DNA reads as TGTGCCAGCAGCTTAAAGGCTAGCGGGAGTCCCTACAATGAGCAGTTCTTC.

This clonotype was seen more than once but under ten times. The V and J genes are TRBV27 and TRBJ1-2; D is unresolved. Trimming stripped 5 bases from V and 5 bases from J, with 18 bases between. CDR3 length: 15 amino acids. From germline, CDR1 is MNHEY and CDR2 SMNVEV (reference sequence). The chain's CDR3 is CASSRGPYTGYGYTF. CDR3 DNA: TGTGCCAGCAGTCGCGGACCGTATACGGGGTATGGCTACACCTTC.

CDR3: CAIQREGRETQYF. The CDR3 DNA reads TGTGCCATCCAGCGGGAGGGCCGGGAGACCCAGTACTTC. The chain joins TRBV10-3 to TRBJ2-5; 10 bases are a match to TRBD2. Germline V gene lookup returns CDR1 ENHRY and CDR2 SYGVKD. The trim removed 8 bases at V and 5 bases at J, leaving 5 bases unmatched. The CDR3 spans 13 residues.

This clonotype was seen a handful of times. The chain has TRBV3-1 and TRBJ2-1; the D gene is possibly TRBD2 (6 bases). V lost 3 bases and J lost 15, with 15 bases in between. This CDR3 contains 12 residues. Germline V gene sequence: CDR1 LGHDT, CDR2 YNNKEL (reference sequence). The chain's CDR3 is CASSQVRDCVFF. In DNA, the CDR3 is TGTGCCAGCAGCCAGGTGCGGGACTGTGTGTTCTTC.

The chain carries TRBV10-3 and TRBJ2-7; 7 bases are a match to TRBD2. Germline values: CDR1 ENHRY, CDR2 SYGVKD. J gave up 3 bases and V 1 base, and 9 bases lay outside the gene matches. The CDR3 contains 16 residues. The CDR3 loop reads CAISEYLREKGYEQYF. Written as DNA, the CDR3 is TGTGCCATCAGTGAGTATTTGCGGGAGAAAGGCTACGAGCAGTACTTC.

This chain joins TRBV13 and TRBJ2-3, with 7 bases fitting TRBD1. Trimming removed 1 base from V and 1 base from J; junction bases left unmatched: 5. Germline V gene sequence: CDR1 PRHDT, CDR2 FYEKMQ (reference sequence). The length of the CDR3 is 16 residues. The CDR3 loop reads CASSLAGGRGTDTQYF. CDR3 DNA sequence: TGTGCCAGCAGCTTAGCAGGGGGAAGGGGCACAGATACGCAGTATTTT.

This clonotype was picked up many times. The CDR3 DNA reads as TGCAGTGCTCAGGCAGAGGACTATGGCTACACCTTC. Its protein product is CSAQAEDYGYTF. The J gene is TRBJ1-2, the V gene TRBV20-1; D is ambiguous. V lost 5 bases and J lost 3, with 10 bases in between. Germline values: CDR1 DFQATT, CDR2 SNEGSKA (reference sequence). The CDR3 totals 12 residues.

This clonotype was counted a few times. V gene TRBV4-2 combines with J gene TRBJ2-7; TRBD2 matches at 11 bases. V shed 1 base and J 3 bases; nucleotides not matched to a gene: 14. Germline CDR1 is LGHNA and CDR2 is YNFKEQ. The CDR3 spans 19 residues. The CDR3 loop is CASSQALPDLAGGFYEQYF. The CDR3 coding sequence is TGTGCCAGCAGCCAAGCCCTGCCTGATCTAGCGGGGGGATTCTACGAGCAGTACTTC.

This rearrangement joins TRBV5-5 to TRBJ2-2; 8 positions agree with TRBD1. The ends lost 2 bases at V and 1 base at J; junction bases unmatched: 4. Germline assignment: CDR1 SGHKS and CDR2 YYEKEE (reference sequence). This CDR3 is built from 16 residues. DNA for the CDR3: TGTGCCAGCAGCTTCGGACAGGGCGTGAACACCGGGGAGCTGTTTTTT. Encoded protein: CASSFGQGVNTGELFF.

V is TRBV27 and J is TRBJ2-5; D might be TRBD2 (6 bases). CDR1 MNHEY and CDR2 SMNVEV come from the germline V gene (reference sequence). V lost 1 base and J 4 bases, leaving 10 bases between the germline ends. CDR3 length: 14 amino acids. The CDR3 DNA reads TGTGCCAGCAGTTTATTTGGCGGGACAGAGACCCAGTACTTC. Encoded protein: CASSLFGGTETQYF.

The chain employs TRBV9 and TRBJ2-3; 7 bases agree with TRBD1. J was trimmed by 2 bases and V by 0 bases; bases with no gene match: 3. The CDR3 is 15 amino acids. The V gene's germline CDR1 is SGDLS and CDR2 YYNGEE. The CDR3 DNA follows: TGTGCCAGCAGCGTAGAAGGGACAGACACAGATACGCAGTATTTT. Its translation: CASSVEGTDTDTQYF.